The 15 T cell receptor beta chains below were found in one sample sequenced in a study of blood T cell repertoires in COVID-19. This table comes from immunoSEQ multiplex PCR, and its TCRdb copy is limited to in-frame clones, with some not included. The table records 130,000 or so clones, approximately 79% of them present only once. The sequenced sample was PBMCs or T cells enriched from blood (not recorded which). The source is a man between 35 and 55 years old with acute COVID-19.

This clone has only one observation. The V and J genes are TRBV28 and TRBJ2-7; D perhaps matches TRBD2 (5 bases). Germline lookup yields CDR1 MDHEN and CDR2 SYDVKM. The CDR3 loop spans 15 amino acids. With 3 bases removed from V and 0 bases from J, the gap between germline ends came to 12 bases. The CDR3, as DNA: TGTGCCAGCAGTTTTATCGGGATCAGCTCCTACGAGCAGTACTTC. It yields the protein CASSFIGISSYEQYF.

The chain combines TRBV5-1 with TRBJ1-1, with D hard to call. The CDR3 consists of 13 residues. From germline, CDR1 is SGHRS and CDR2 YFSETQ. V was shortened by 0 bases and J by 8 bases, with 11 bases between the two germline ends. As DNA, the CDR3 is TGCGCCAGCAGCTTGGAGTACGGGGTGGAAGCTTTCTTT. Translation gives CASSLEYGVEAFF.

The genes are TRBV3-1 (or the pseudogene TRBV3-2) and TRBJ2-7; D is ambiguous. The CDR3 has 15 amino acids. The V and J ends lost 4 bases and 2 bases respectively, with 15 bases between them. In germline, CDR1 is LGHDT, CDR2 YNNKEL (reference sequence). DNA for the CDR3: TGTGCCAGCAGCCGTACTGACTCACCGGCCTACGAGCAGTACTTC. It specifies CASSRTDSPAYEQYF.

This clone was recorded once. The V and J genes are TRBV28 and TRBJ1-2; 8 nucleotides match TRBD1. There are 14 residues in the CDR3. J lost 9 bases, V lost 5 bases, and 11 bases had no gene match. Germline-derived CDR1 and CDR2 are MDHEN and SYDVKM. CDR3 in amino acids: CASSPYPRQGSYTF. CDR3 bases: TGTGCCAGCAGTCCGTATCCTCGACAGGGGAGCTACACCTTC.

The V gene is TRBV21-1, the J gene TRBJ2-7; the listed D gene, TRBD2, was not tested against the DNA. TRBV21-1 is a pseudogene segment. There are 14 residues in the CDR3. CDR3 bases: TGTGCCAGCAGCAACGGGAAGGGAACCTACGAGCAGTACTTC. Translated: CASSNGKGTYEQYF.

V gene TRBV7-5 combines with J gene TRBJ2-7; the table's D call of TRBD2 was not tested on the DNA. TRBV7-5 is recorded as a pseudogene. This CDR3 comprises 13 residues. DNA of the CDR3: TGTGCCAGCTACCGGGACCGCGGGGACGAGCAGTACTTC. Protein product: CASYRDRGDEQYF.

The genes are TRBV19 and TRBJ2-5; TRBD1 aligns across 8 bases. The CDR3 is 15 residues long. Trimming cost V 2 bases and J 5 bases; bases outside gene matches: 7. Germline CDR1 LNHDA, CDR2 SQIVND (reference sequence). CDR3 amino acids: CASSINRGSGETQYF. In DNA form, the CDR3 reads TGTGCCAGTAGTATAAACAGGGGGTCCGGGGAGACCCAGTACTTC.

This chain connects TRBV27 to TRBJ2-1; the D gene is possibly TRBD1 (6 bases). Germline V CDR1 and CDR2: MNHEY, SMNVEV (reference sequence). V was clipped by 3 bases and J by 2 bases, with 8 bases between them. The CDR3 is made up of 14 amino acids. The CDR3 nucleotides are TGTGCCAGCAGTTTGGGGGCCCCCTACAATGAGCAGTTCTTC. It specifies CASSLGAPYNEQFF.

This rearrangement joins TRBV18 to TRBJ1-5; D is unclear. This CDR3 spans 16 amino acids. Per germline, CDR1 KGHSH and CDR2 LQKENI. Trimming removed 3 bases from V and 0 bases from J, with 12 bases in between. The CDR3 DNA is TGTGCCAGCTCACCTAGAGGATTATATAGCAATCAGCCCCAGCATTTT. It encodes CASSPRGLYSNQPQHF.

This clone was counted once. This chain uses TRBV7-3 with TRBJ2-1, with TRBD2 as a possible D gene (6 bases). This CDR3 contains 15 residues. V lost 1 base and J 3 bases, leaving 10 bases between the germline ends. Germline V CDR1 and CDR2: SGHTA, FQGTGA. CDR3 loop: CASSLMGGHYNEQFF. CDR3 DNA: TGTGCCAGCAGCTTAATGGGAGGACACTACAATGAGCAGTTCTTC.

On this clone: Relative to the germline gene, one junction end is altered; a read error may explain this. V and J are TRBV3-1 (or the pseudogene TRBV3-2) and TRBJ2-3; no reliable D call. The CDR3 is 12 residues long. Germline V gives CDR1 LGHDT, CDR2 YNNKEL (reference sequence). The CDR3 DNA sequence: TGTGCCAGCAGCCAAGATCCCCGGTCAACTTTTTTT. This encodes CASSQDPRSTFF.

This chain uses TRBV7-9 with TRBJ1-5; D possibly corresponds to TRBD1 (5 bases). The CDR3 is 13 amino acids. Germline CDR1 reads SEHNR; CDR2 reads FQNEAQ (reference sequence). The V and J ends lost 2 bases and 5 bases respectively, with 7 bases between them. CDR3 loop: CASSLTGDQPQHF. The CDR3 DNA reads TGTGCCAGCAGCTTAACAGGAGATCAGCCCCAGCATTTT.

The CDR3 loop reads CASSLAGSNQPQHF. The CDR3 coding sequence is TGTGCCAGCAGCTTGGCCGGTAGCAATCAGCCCCAGCATTTT. The chain couples TRBV5-5 to TRBJ1-5, with D uncertain. The CDR3 is made up of 14 amino acids. The germline V gene encodes CDR1 SGHKS and CDR2 YYEKEE (reference sequence). V lost 0 bases, J lost 0 bases, and 4 bases lay in between.

The chain couples TRBV4-2 to TRBJ2-4; D may be TRBD2 (6 bases). Trimming took 0 bases from V and 1 from J, leaving 7 bases between them. This CDR3 contains 15 residues. The germline CDR1 and CDR2 sequences are LGHNA and YNFKEQ. The DNA for the CDR3 is TGTGCCAGCAGCCAAGATGCGGGGGCCAAAAACATTCAGTACTTC. It translates to CASSQDAGAKNIQYF.

The V and J genes are TRBV6-5 and TRBJ1-4; TRBD1 agrees at 7 bases. The junction had 12 bases not matched to a gene; V was cut back by 9 bases and J by 8 bases. The CDR3 contains 14 residues. The germline V gene has CDR1 MNHEY and CDR2 SVGAGI. The DNA of the CDR3 is TGTGCCAGTAATCGAGGGGGCAAGGAGGAAAAACTGTTTTTT. Its translation is CASNRGGKEEKLFF.